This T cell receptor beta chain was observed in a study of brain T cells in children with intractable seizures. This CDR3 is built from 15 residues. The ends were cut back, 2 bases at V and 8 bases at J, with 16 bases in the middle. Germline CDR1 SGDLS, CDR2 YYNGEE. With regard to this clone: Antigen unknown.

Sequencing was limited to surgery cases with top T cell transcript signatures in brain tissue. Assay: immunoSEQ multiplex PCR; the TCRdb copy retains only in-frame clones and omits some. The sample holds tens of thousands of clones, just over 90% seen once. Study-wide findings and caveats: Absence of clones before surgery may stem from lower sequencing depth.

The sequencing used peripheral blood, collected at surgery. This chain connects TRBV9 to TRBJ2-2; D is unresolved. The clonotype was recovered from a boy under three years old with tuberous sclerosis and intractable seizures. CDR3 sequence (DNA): TGTGCCAGCAGCGTCCAGTCGTCTTATGGTGGGGAGCTGTTTTTT. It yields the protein CASSVQSSYGGELFF.